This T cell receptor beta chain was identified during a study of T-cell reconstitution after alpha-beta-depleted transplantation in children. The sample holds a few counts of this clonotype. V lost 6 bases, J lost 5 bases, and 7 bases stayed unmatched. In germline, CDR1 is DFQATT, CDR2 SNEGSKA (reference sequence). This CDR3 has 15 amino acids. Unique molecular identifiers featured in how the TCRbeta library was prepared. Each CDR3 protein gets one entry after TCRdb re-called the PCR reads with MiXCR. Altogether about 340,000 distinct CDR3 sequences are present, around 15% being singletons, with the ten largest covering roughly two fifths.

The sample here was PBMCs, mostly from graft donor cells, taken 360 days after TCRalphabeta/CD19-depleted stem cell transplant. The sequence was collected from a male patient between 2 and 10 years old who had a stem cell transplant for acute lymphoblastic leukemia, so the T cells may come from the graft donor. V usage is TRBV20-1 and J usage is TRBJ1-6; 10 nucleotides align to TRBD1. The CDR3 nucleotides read TGCAGTGCCACGACAGGGGGCATTGATAATTCACCCCTCCACTTT. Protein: CSATTGGIDNSPLHF.